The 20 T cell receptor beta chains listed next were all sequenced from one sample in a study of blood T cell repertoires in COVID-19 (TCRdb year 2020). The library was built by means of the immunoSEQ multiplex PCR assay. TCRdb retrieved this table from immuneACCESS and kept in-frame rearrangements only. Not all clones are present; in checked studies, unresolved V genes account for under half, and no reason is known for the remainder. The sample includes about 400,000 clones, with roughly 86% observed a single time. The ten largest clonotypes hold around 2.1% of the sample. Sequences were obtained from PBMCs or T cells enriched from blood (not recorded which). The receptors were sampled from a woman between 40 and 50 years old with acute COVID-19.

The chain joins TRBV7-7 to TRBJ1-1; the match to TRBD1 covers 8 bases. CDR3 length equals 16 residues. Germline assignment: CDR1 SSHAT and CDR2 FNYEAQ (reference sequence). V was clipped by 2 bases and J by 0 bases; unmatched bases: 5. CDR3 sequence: CASSLTEQGVNTEAFF. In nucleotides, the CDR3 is TGTGCCAGCAGCTTAACAGAACAGGGGGTGAACACTGAAGCTTTCTTT.

The chain's CDR3 is CASSPPLNTEAFF. Here the CDR3 DNA reads TGTGCCAGCAGCCCCCCGTTGAACACTGAAGCTTTCTTT. This chain joins TRBV13 and TRBJ1-1; D not certain. The CDR3 spans 13 residues. Between the trimmed V and J ends, which lost 5 bases and 0 bases, there was a span of 7 bases. CDR1 is PRHDT and CDR2 is FYEKMQ in the germline V gene (reference sequence). The full variable domain, completed using reference TRBV13 and TRBJ1-1, is AAGVIQSPRHLIKEKRETATLKCYPIPRHDTVYWYQQGPGQDPQFLISFYEKMQSDKGSIPDRFSAQQFSDYHSELNMSSLELGDSALYFCASSPPLNTEAFFGQGTRLTVV.

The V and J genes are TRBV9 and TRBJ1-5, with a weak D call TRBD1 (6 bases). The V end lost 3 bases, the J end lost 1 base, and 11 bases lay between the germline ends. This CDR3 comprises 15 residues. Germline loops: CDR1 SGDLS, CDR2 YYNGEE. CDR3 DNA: TGTGCCAGCAGCGCGACAGGCTCCAGCAATCAGCCCCAGCATTTT. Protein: CASSATGSSNQPQHF.

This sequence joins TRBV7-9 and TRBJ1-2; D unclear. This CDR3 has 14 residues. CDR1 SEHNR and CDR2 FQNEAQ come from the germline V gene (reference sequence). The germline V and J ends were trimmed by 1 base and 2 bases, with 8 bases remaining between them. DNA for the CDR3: TGTGCCAGCAGCTTAGGGTCGGGAAACTATGGCTACACCTTC. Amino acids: CASSLGSGNYGYTF.

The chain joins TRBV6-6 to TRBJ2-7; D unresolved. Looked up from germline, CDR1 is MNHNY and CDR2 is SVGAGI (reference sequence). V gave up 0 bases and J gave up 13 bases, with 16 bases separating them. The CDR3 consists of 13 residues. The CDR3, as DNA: TGTGCCAGCAGTTACTCGGCTACCGGGTTTCGATACTTC. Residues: CASSYSATGFRYF.

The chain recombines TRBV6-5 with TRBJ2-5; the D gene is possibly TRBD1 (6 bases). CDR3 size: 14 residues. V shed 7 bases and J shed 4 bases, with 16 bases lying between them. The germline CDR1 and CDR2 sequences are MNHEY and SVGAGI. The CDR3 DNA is TGTGCCAGCAACCGGGCCCCACAGGGAGAGACCCAGTACTTC. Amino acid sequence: CASNRAPQGETQYF.

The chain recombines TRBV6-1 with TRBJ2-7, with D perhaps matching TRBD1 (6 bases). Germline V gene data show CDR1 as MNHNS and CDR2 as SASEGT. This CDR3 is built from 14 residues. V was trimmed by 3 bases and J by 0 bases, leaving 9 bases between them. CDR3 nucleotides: TGTGCCAGCAGTGAGGACAGAGGCTCCTACGAGCAGTACTTC. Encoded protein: CASSEDRGSYEQYF.

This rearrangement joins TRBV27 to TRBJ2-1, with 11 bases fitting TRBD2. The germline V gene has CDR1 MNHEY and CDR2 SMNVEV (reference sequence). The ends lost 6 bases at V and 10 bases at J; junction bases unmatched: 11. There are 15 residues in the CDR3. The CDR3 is CASRILAGGHREQFF. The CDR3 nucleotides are TGTGCCAGCAGGATCTTAGCGGGGGGGCATAGGGAGCAGTTCTTC.

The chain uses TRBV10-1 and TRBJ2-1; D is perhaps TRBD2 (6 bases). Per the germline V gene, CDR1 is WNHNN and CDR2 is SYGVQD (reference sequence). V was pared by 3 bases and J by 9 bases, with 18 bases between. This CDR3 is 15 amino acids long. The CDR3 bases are TGCGCCAGCAGTGACCCAGGATTTGGGCGGGGTGAGCAGTTCTTC. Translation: CASSDPGFGRGEQFF.

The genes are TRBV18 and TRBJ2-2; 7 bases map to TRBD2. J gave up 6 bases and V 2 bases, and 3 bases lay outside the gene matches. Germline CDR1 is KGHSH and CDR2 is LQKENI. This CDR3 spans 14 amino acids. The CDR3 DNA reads TGTGCCAGCTCACCAATCCGGGAGGCCGGGGAGCTGTTTTTT. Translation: CASSPIREAGELFF. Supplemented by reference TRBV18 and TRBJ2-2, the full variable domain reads NAGVMQNPRHLVRRRGQEARLRCSPMKGHSHVYWYRQLPEEGLKFMVYLQKENIIDESGMPKERFSAEFPKEGPSILRIQQVVRGDSAAYFCASSPIREAGELFFGEGSRLTVL.

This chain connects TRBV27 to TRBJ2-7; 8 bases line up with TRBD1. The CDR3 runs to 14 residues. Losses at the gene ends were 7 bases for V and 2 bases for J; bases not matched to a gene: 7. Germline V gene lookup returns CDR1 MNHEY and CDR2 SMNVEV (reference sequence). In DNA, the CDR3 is TGTGCCAGCAAGTCGAGACAGGGGCCCTACGAGCAGTACTTC. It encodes CASKSRQGPYEQYF.

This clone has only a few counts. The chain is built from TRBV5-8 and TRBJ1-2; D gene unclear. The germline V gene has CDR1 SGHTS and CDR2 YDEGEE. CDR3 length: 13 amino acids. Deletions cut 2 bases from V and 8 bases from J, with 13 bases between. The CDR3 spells CASSLFQAWGYTF. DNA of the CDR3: TGTGCCAGCAGCTTATTCCAGGCTTGGGGCTACACCTTC. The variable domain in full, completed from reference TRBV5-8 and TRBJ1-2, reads EAGVTQSPTHLIKTRGQQATLRCSPISGHTSVYWYQQALGLGLQFLLWYDEGEERNRGNFPPRFSGRQFPNYSSELNVNALELEDSALYLCASSLFQAWGYTFGSGTRLTVV.

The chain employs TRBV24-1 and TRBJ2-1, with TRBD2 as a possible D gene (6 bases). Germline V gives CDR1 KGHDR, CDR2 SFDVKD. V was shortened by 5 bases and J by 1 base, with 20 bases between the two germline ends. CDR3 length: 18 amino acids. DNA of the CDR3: TGTGCCACCAGTGGGGGGGACTTTCCGACCGTTTCCTACAATGAGCAGTTCTTC. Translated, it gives CATSGGDFPTVSYNEQFF.

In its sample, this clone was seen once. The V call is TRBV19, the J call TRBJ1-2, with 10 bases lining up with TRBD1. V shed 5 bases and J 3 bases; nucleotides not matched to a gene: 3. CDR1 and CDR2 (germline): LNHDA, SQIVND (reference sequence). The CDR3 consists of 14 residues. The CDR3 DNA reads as TGTGCCAGTAGTCTAGGGACAGGGGACTATGGCTACACCTTC. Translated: CASSLGTGDYGYTF.

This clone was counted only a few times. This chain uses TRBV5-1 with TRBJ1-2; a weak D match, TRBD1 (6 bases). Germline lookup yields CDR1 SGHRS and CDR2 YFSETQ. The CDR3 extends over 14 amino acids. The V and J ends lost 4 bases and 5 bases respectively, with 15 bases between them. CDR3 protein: CASSLEGGRYGYTF. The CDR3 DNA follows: TGCGCCAGCAGCCTCGAAGGGGGTCGGTATGGCTACACCTTC.

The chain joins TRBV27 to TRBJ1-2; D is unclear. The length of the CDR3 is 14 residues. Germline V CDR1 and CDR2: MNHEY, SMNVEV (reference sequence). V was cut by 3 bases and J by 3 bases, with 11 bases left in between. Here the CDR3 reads CASSLDGSDYGYTF. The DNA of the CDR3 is TGTGCCAGCAGTTTGGATGGGAGTGACTATGGCTACACCTTC.

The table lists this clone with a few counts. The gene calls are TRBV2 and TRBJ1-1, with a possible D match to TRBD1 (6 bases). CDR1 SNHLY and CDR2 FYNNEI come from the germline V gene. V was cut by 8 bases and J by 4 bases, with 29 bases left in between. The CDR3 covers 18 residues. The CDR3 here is CASSAGANWVGVSTEAFF. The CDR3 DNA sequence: TGTGCCAGCTCGGCGGGGGCGAACTGGGTTGGAGTCAGCACTGAAGCTTTCTTT. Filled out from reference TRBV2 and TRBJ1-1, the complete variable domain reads EPEVTQTPSHQVTQMGQEVILRCVPISNHLYFYWYRQILGQKVEFLVSFYNNEISEKSEIFDDQFSVERPDGSNFTLKIRSTKLEDSAMYFCASSAGANWVGVSTEAFFGQGTRLTVV.

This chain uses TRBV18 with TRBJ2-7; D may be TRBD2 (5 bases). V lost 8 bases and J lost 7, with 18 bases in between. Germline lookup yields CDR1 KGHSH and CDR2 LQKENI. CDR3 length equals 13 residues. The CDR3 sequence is CASTHLGAEEQYF. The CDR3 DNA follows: TGTGCCAGCACTCACCTGGGAGCGGAGGAGCAGTACTTC.

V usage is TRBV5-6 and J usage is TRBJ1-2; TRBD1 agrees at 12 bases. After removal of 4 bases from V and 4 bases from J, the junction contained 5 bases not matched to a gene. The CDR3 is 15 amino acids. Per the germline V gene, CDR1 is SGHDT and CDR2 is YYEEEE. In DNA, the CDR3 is TGTGCCAGCAGCATCGGGACAGGGGGCATCTATGGCTACACCTTC. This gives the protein CASSIGTGGIYGYTF.

Here the CDR3 DNA reads TGTGCCAGCAGTATCCCCGGGGTGGACGATGGCTACACCTTC. Residues: CASSIPGVDDGYTF. The chain has TRBV25-1 and TRBJ1-2; no clear D gene. The V gene lost 5 bases and the J gene lost 6 bases, with 16 bases spanning the gap. CDR1 and CDR2 from the germline V gene are MGHDK and SYGVNS. The length of the CDR3 is 14 residues.